The clone carrying this T cell receptor beta chain was seen a few times. Its antigen is not identified. The data are from a study of T cell repertoires in cytomegalovirus infection. Study at large: Carrying CMV and the relevant HLA type showed in public TCR beta signatures. The study's findings and limits: Frequencies of public TCR beta families were cumulated, and this identified carriers of CMV plus the relevant HLA. The ex vivo response was dominated by HLA-C-restricted CMV-specific TCR beta clonotypes.

Germline-derived CDR1 and CDR2 are MDHEN and SYDVKM. This CDR3 has 17 residues. V dropped 6 bases and J dropped 2 bases, with 23 bases sitting between them. TCRdb used MiXCR to reprocess the reads, holding one entry per CDR3 protein. The sample includes more than 150,000 distinct CDR3 sequences, 17% of them seen just once. This clonotype was obtained from a human donor in good health (CMV status not recorded). Some clones in this sample may be carry-over from other donors' samples. V is TRBV28 and J is TRBJ2-7, with D possibly TRBD2 on 5 matching bases. Input material: CD8+ T cells from PBMCs. In nucleotides, the CDR3 is TGTGCCAGCAGCCCTCTGAAGGGAGTAGCGTTACCCTACGAGCAGTACTTC. Translating gives CASSPLKGVALPYEQYF.